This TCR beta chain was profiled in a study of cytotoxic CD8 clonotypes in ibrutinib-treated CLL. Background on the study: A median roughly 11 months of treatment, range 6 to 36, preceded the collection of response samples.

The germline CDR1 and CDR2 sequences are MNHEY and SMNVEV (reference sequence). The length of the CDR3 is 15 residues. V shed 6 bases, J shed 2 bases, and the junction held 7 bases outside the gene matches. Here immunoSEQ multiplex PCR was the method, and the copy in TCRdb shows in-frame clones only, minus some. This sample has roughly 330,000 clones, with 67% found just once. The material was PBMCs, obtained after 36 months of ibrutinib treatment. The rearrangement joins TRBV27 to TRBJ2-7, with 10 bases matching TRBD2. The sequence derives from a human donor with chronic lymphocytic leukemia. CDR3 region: CASRLAGVGTYEQYF. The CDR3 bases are TGTGCCAGCAGGCTAGCGGGAGTTGGTACCTACGAGCAGTACTTC.